One T cell receptor beta chain is described in this entry. As handled by the study authors: Amplified reference gene primers provided the basis for estimating nucleated cell counts. Here immunoSEQ multiplex PCR was the method, and the copy in TCRdb shows in-frame clones only, minus some. V, J and clone size are taken as reported in that table, and D and trimming were inferred from the DNA itself. The sample includes about 480,000 clones, approximately 87% of them seen just once. Participants spanned ages about 18 to 100 years and resided in 20 to 30 US areas. The data belong to a study of blood T cell repertoires in COVID-19. V lost 5 bases to trimming and J lost 10 bases; unmatched junction nucleotides: 8. The CDR3 covers 14 residues. Germline lookup yields CDR1 PRHDT and CDR2 FYEKMQ (reference sequence).

The source of this sequence is a woman aged 35 to 49 who had recovered from COVID-19. The rearrangement uses TRBV13 and TRBJ1-6; 7 bases agree with TRBD1. Sequenced: PBMCs or T cells enriched from blood (not recorded which). The CDR3 bases are TGTGCCAGCAGCCCCGACAGGGTAGGCTCACCCCTCCACTTT. Translated, it gives CASSPDRVGSPLHF.